This T cell receptor (beta chain) is drawn from a study of response to subunit inactivated influenza vaccine. There are a few counts of this clonotype. Its antigen remains unidentified. The CDR3 contains 14 residues. Germline V lookup: CDR1 DFQATT, CDR2 SNEGSKA (reference sequence). V was cut by 6 bases and J by 9 bases, with 21 bases left in between. General study points: The authors offered the suggestion that each seasonal influenza vaccination recruits few new T cells.

TCRdb reprocessed the RT-PCR reads via MiXCR and lists one record per CDR3 protein. The profile shows a few hundred thousand distinct CDR3 sequences, less than 25% of them singletons. The TCR sequence derives from a man aged 45 to 75 who received an inactivated influenza vaccine. The sequenced sample was PBMCs from blood, obtained 21 months after vaccination. V and J are TRBV20-1 and TRBJ1-5, with D uncertain. The CDR3 is CSATDWSGVMPQHF. The CDR3 DNA follows: TGCAGTGCAACGGACTGGAGTGGGGTCATGCCCCAGCATTTT.